This T cell receptor beta chain appears in the sequencing data of a study of T-cell reconstitution after alpha-beta-depleted transplantation in children (dated by TCRdb to 2016 to 2017). Looking at the study overall: T-cell immune reconstitution after TCRalphabeta/CD19-depleted allogeneic hematopoietic cell transplantation in children was quantitatively tracked in the study by means of TCR repertoire profiling. Results the study describes overall, beyond this receptor: In some patients, the high TCRbeta diversity seen at day 60 was put down to recipient T cells and intrathymic progenitors that had survived conditioning. Hyperexpanded clone frequencies declined over subsequent months; after one year, T-cell counts and TCRbeta diversity were mostly attributed to newly produced T cells. The apparently early alphabetaT-cell count recovery about two months after transplant was reportedly dependent on only several hundred rapidly expanded clones derived from non-depleted graft cells.

Points on this clonotype: The clone's antigen remains unknown. No per-base quality is available; no much larger clone lies one base away.

Library prep was done by PCR. TCRdb lists the instrument as Illumina HiSeq 2500. TCR libraries were prepared with molecular barcoding, using unique molecular identifiers to normalize TCRbeta repertoire quantification. TCRdb applied fastp at Q25 and MiXCR to the public reads, then kept only in-frame beta chains. Entries that share a CDR3 protein sequence are merged under the most common genes and DNA. The sample table holds about 540,000 distinct CDR3 sequences, of which around 27% were seen once. The top ten clonotypes cover less than 40% of the sample. Interpreted using the paper, the treatment or condition label stands for: allogeneic hematopoietic cell transplantation with graft depleted of TCRalphabeta T cells and CD19 B cells. The children who served as transplant recipients had been given grafts of TCRalphabeta/CD19-depleted allogeneic hematopoietic cells. From the germline V gene, CDR1 is MNHNS and CDR2 is SASEGT. The V end loses 7 bases and the J end loses 5 bases, and a stretch of 23 bases separates them. The CDR3, cysteine through phenylalanine, is 17 amino acids long. Here the CDR3 DNA is all that survives: 51 bases in frame from base 1.

Here the sequenced sample was PBMCs, taken before TCRalphabeta/CD19-depleted stem cell transplant. The rearrangement combines TRBV6-1 with TRBJ2-2; a tentative D match to TRBD2 spans 5 bases. The clonotype was recovered from a boy under two years old with Wiskott-Aldrich syndrome, due to receive a stem cell transplant. At the DNA level, the sequence is TGTGCCAGCAAATATACCACCCGGGGAGTTGGTACCGGGGAGCTGTTTTTT. Translation gives CASKYTTRGVGTGELFF.